These T cell receptor beta chains were read from a single sample in a study of cytomegalovirus exposure and HLA in healthy donors. Clones were sequenced by immunoSEQ multiplex PCR, and TCRdb holds only the in-frame ones, with some missing. The data hold about 95,000 clones, with 75% to 90% observed a single time. Sequencing input: PBMCs. The receptors come from a man aged 18 to 29 in good health and CMV-seropositive. Both conserved end residues are part of each CDR3. A D gene is named only where the DNA matches it firmly. Not all rows give a size; the values are once, few, many and, for expanded clones, a class.

TRBJ2-3,14,NA,NA,TRBV7-8,CASSLDRVPDTQYF,TGTGCCAGCAGCTTAGACAGGGTGCCAGATACGCAGTATTTT
TRBJ2-6,15,NA,once,TRBV27,CASSPPGSGANVLTF,TGTGCCAGCAGTCCACCAGGCTCTGGGGCCAACGTCCTGACTTTC
TRBJ2-1,15,TRBD2,NA,TRBV5-1,CASSSSGLAGASQFF,TGCGCCAGCAGCTCCTCGGGACTAGCGGGAGCCTCGCAGTTCTTC
TRBJ2-3,15,TRBD1,once,TRBV2,CASSTRQGASDTQYF,TGTGCCAGCAGTACTCGACAGGGGGCATCAGATACGCAGTATTTT
TRBJ2-3,14,TRBD1,NA,TRBV5-1,CASSFGQGADTQYF,TGCGCCAGCAGCTTCGGACAGGGGGCAGATACGCAGTATTTT
TRBJ1-3,15,NA,NA,TRBV14,CASSQQLSSGNTIYF,TGTGCCAGCAGCCAACAACTGAGCTCTGGAAACACCATATATTTT
TRBJ2-3,16,NA,NA,TRBV15,CATSVEGFDRTDTQYF,TGTGCCACCAGCGTGGAGGGGTTTGATAGGACAGATACGCAGTATTTT
TRBJ2-3,14,NA,once,TRBV7-3,CASSPTTSTDTQYF,TGTGCCAGCAGTCCTACTACGAGCACAGATACGCAGTATTTT
TRBJ2-3,15,NA,NA,TRBV29-1,CSAEEFGSSTDTQYF,TGCAGCGCCGAAGAGTTTGGGAGTAGCACAGATACGCAGTATTTT
TRBJ2-1,19,TRBD2,NA,TRBV7-2,CASSLGGSGALLRVGEQFF,TGTGCCAGCAGCTTAGGTGGTAGCGGGGCCCTCTTAAGAGTAGGTGAGCAGTTCTTC
TRBJ1-4,14,NA,NA,TRBV10-2,CASRGSATNEKLFF,TGCGCCAGCAGGGGGAGTGCAACTAATGAAAAACTGTTTTTT
TRBJ2-7,14,TRBD2,NA,TRBV11-2,CASSTTSGTYEQYF,TGTGCCAGCAGCACGACTAGCGGGACCTACGAGCAGTACTTC
TRBJ2-3,14,NA,NA,TRBV27,CASSLKDYKDTLYF,TGTGCCAGCAGTTTGAAGGACTACAAAGATACGCTGTATTTT
TRBJ2-3,14,NA,NA,TRBV5-4,CASSLRSSTDTQYF,TGTGCCAGCAGCTTGCGTTCTAGCACAGATACGCAGTATTTT
TRBJ2-7,15,NA,many,TRBV4-2,CASSQDLGQPYEQYF,TGTGCCAGCAGCCAAGATCTGGGACAACCCTACGAGCAGTACTTC
TRBJ1-4,16,TRBD1,NA,TRBV18,CASSPPTGQGPEKLFF,TGTGCCAGCTCCCCCCCAACGGGACAGGGCCCGGAAAAACTGTTTTTT
TRBJ2-7,15,NA,NA,TRBV15,CATSREPQGTYEQYF,TGTGCCACCAGCAGAGAACCCCAGGGTACCTACGAGCAGTACTTC
TRBJ1-4,12,NA,NA,TRBV30,CAWRSGGEKLFF,TGTGCCTGGAGGTCGGGGGGTGAAAAACTGTTTTTT
TRBJ2-1,13,NA,NA,TRBV4-2,CASSQDSYNEQFF,TGTGCCAGCAGCCAGGACAGCTACAATGAGCAGTTCTTC
TRBJ1-1,13,TRBD1,few,TRBV30,CAWRLRDRERAFF,TGTGCCTGGAGATTAAGGGACAGGGAGAGAGCTTTCTTT
TRBJ2-7,15,NA,NA,TRBV6-1,CASSEKWPSPYEQYF,TGTGCCAGCAGTGAAAAATGGCCTTCGCCCTACGAGCAGTACTTC
TRBJ1-4,14,NA,NA,TRBV27,CASSFNEEARKLFF,TGTGCCAGCAGTTTTAACGAAGAGGCTCGAAAACTGTTTTTT
TRBJ2-1,18,NA,NA,TRBV9,CASSAPPAAGGGYNEQFF,TGTGCCAGCAGCGCCCCCCCCGCGGCAGGAGGAGGGTACAATGAGCAGTTCTTC
TRBJ2-3,15,NA,once,TRBV28,CASSLVPGSTDTQYF,TGTGCCAGCAGTTTAGTCCCAGGATCAACAGATACGCAGTATTTT
TRBJ1-4,16,TRBD1,NA,TRBV2,CASSGQGVATNEKLFF,TGTGCCAGCAGTGGACAGGGGGTCGCAACTAATGAAAAACTGTTTTTT
TRBJ2-3,15,TRBD2,NA,TRBV4-1,CASSQVTSGADTQYF,TGCGCCAGCAGCCAAGTAACTAGCGGTGCAGATACGCAGTATTTT
TRBJ2-1,15,TRBD1,NA,TRBV7-3,CASSQRTGGGNEQFF,TGTGCCAGCAGCCAGAGGACAGGGGGCGGGAATGAGCAGTTCTTC
TRBJ2-1,12,NA,NA,TRBV6-5,CASSPGPHEQFF,TGTGCCAGCAGCCCAGGCCCGCATGAGCAGTTCTTC
TRBJ2-7,14,TRBD2,NA,TRBV5-1,CASSAATSGDEQYF,TGCGCCAGCAGCGCGGCGACTAGCGGGGACGAGCAGTACTTC
TRBJ1-4,15,NA,NA,TRBV28,CASSFYGGTNEKLFF,TGTGCCAGCAGTTTTTATGGGGGGACTAATGAAAAACTGTTTTTT
TRBJ2-1,17,TRBD2,NA,TRBV28,CASSLCCGRADPNEQFF,TGTGCCAGCAGTTTATGCTGCGGGAGGGCCGACCCCAATGAGCAGTTCTTC
TRBJ2-1,15,NA,NA,TRBV28,CASSPSGTNYNEQFF,TGTGCCAGCAGTCCTTCCGGGACAAACTACAATGAGCAGTTCTTC
TRBJ2-1,13,TRBD1,NA,TRBV30,CASVGQGRNEQFF,TGTGCCTCAGTGGGACAGGGTCGGAATGAGCAGTTCTTC
TRBJ2-1,15,TRBD2,NA,TRBV11-3,CASSLEGAGYNEQFF,TGTGCCAGCAGCTTAGAAGGAGCGGGATACAATGAGCAGTTCTTC
TRBJ1-4,14,NA,NA,TRBV5-4,CASSFGGENEKLFF,TGTGCCAGCAGCTTTGGCGGCGAGAATGAAAAACTGTTTTTT
TRBJ2-1,17,TRBD2,NA,TRBV9,CASSYGLGADAYNEQFF,TGTGCCAGCAGCTACGGACTAGGCGCGGACGCCTACAATGAGCAGTTCTTC
TRBJ1-1,15,TRBD1,NA,TRBV18,CASSLQGASGTEAFF,TGTGCCAGCTCACTACAGGGGGCGAGTGGTACTGAAGCTTTCTTT
TRBJ1-4,13,NA,NA,TRBV19,CAVSGSSNEKLFF,TGTGCCGTGAGCGGGAGCTCTAATGAAAAACTGTTTTTT
TRBJ1-2,13,NA,NA,TRBV5-1,CASSFSTNYGYTF,TGCGCCAGCAGCTTCAGTACTAACTATGGCTACACCTTC
TRBJ1-3,15,NA,once,TRBV9,CASSVAGAQGNTIYF,TGTGCCAGCAGCGTAGCAGGGGCGCAAGGAAACACCATATATTTT
TRBJ2-3,16,TRBD2,NA,TRBV5-4,CASSLAGREGGDTQYF,TGTGCCAGCAGCTTGGCCGGGCGGGAGGGCGGGGATACGCAGTATTTT
TRBJ2-2,19,TRBD2,NA,TRBV2,CATEMGLAGAWAGTGELFF,TGTGCCACTGAGATGGGACTAGCGGGAGCTTGGGCGGGAACCGGGGAGCTGTTTTTT
TRBJ2-1,15,NA,NA,TRBV10-3,CAISEAAGSYNEQFF,TGTGCCATCAGTGAAGCGGCAGGCTCCTACAATGAGCAGTTCTTC
TRBJ2-1,14,NA,NA,TRBV5-1,CASSFTRGNNEQFF,TGCGCCAGCAGCTTTACACGGGGGAACAATGAGCAGTTCTTC
TRBJ1-3,15,NA,NA,TRBV6-1,CASSETARVGNTIYF,TGTGCCAGCAGTGAGACCGCCAGGGTTGGAAACACCATATATTTT
TRBJ2-3,14,NA,NA,TRBV7-9,CASSKNRVPDTQYF,TGTGCCAGCAGTAAGAACAGGGTGCCAGATACGCAGTATTTT
TRBJ1-2,15,TRBD1,NA,TRBV11-2,CASSLVSTGRDRYTF,TGTGCCAGCAGCTTAGTATCGACAGGGCGCGATAGGTACACCTTC
TRBJ1-1,13,TRBD1,NA,TRBV2,CASSSDRSTEAFF,TGTGCCAGCAGTTCGGACAGGAGTACTGAAGCTTTCTTT